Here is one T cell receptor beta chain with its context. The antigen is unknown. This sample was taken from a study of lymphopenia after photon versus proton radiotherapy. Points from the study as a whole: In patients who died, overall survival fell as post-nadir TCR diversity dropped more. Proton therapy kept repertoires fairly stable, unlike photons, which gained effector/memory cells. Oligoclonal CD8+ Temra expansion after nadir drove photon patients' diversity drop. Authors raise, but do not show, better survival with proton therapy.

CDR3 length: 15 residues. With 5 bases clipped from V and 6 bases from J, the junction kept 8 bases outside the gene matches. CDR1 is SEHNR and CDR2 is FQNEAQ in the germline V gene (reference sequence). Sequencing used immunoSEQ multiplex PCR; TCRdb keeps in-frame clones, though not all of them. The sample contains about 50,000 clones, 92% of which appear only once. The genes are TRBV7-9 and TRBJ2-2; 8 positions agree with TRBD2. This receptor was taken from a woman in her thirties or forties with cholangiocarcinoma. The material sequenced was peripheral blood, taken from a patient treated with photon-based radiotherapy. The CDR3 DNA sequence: TGTGCCAGCAGCCCCCGGCGGGAGGTGTCCGGGGAGCTGTTTTTT. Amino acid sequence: CASSPRREVSGELFF. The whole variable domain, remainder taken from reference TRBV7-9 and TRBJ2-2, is DTGVSQNPRHKITKRGQNVTFRCDPISEHNRLYWYRQTLGQGPEFLTYFQNEAQLEKSRLLSDRFSAERPKGSFSTLEIQRTEQGDSAMYLCASSPRREVSGELFFGEGSRLTVL.